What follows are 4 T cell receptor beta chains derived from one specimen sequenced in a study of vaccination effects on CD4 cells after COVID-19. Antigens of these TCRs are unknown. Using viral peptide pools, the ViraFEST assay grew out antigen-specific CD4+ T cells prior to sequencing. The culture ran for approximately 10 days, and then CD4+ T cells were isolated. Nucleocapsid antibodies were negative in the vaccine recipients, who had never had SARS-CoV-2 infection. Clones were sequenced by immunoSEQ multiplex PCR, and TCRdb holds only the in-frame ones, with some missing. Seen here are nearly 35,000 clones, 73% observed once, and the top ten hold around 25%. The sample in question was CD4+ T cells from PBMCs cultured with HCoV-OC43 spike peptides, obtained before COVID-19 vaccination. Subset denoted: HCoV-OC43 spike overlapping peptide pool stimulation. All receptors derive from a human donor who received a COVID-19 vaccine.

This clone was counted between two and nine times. CDR3 sequence (DNA): TGTGCCAGCAGCTTGCCGAGCACTGAAGCTTTCTTT. Translation: CASSLPSTEAFF. The chain links TRBV5-6 to TRBJ1-1, with no clear D. The length of the CDR3 is 12 residues. The V and J ends lost 1 base and 4 bases respectively, with 5 bases between them. Per germline, CDR1 SGHDT and CDR2 YYEEEE.

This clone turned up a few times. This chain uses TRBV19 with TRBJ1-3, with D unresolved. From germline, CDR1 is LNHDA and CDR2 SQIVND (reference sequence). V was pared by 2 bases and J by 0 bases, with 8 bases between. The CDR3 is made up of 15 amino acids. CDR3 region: CASSIRAVSGNTIYF. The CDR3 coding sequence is TGTGCCAGTAGTATACGGGCTGTCTCTGGAAACACCATATATTTT.

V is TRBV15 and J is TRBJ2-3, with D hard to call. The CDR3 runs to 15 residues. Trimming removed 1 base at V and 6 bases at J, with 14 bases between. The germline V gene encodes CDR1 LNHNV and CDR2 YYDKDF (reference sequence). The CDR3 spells CATSRGGLGRDTQYF. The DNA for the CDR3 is TGTGCCACCAGCAGAGGTGGCCTAGGTCGGGATACGCAGTATTTT. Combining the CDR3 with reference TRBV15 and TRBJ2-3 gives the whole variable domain DAMVIQNPRYQVTQFGKPVTLSCSQTLNHNVMYWYQQKSSQAPKLLFHYYDKDFNNEADTPDNFQSRRPNTSFCFLDIRSPGLGDTAMYLCATSRGGLGRDTQYFGPGTRLTVL.

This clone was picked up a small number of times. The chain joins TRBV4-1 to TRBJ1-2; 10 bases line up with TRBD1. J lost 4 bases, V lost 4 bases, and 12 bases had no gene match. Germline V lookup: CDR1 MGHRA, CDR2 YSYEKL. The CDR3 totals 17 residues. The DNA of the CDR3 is TGCGCCAGCAGCCGGTCTAAGCTGGACAGGGGGATCTATGGCTACACCTTC. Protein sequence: CASSRSKLDRGIYGYTF.